One and the same sample provided the 13 T cell receptor beta chains below, sequenced in a study of blood T cell repertoires in COVID-19. The table came from immunoSEQ multiplex PCR; TCRdb's copy has only in-frame clones and leaves some out. The sample holds 200,000 to 300,000 clones, over 75% seen once. Sequenced input: PBMCs or T cells enriched from blood (not recorded which). These receptors were taken from a man aged 40-49 years who had recovered from COVID-19.

The J gene is TRBJ2-1, the V gene TRBV30, with TRBD2 matching over 7 bases. The length of the CDR3 is 16 residues. The V gene end was trimmed by 1 base and the J gene end by 4 bases; junction bases not matched to a gene: 10. Germline loops: CDR1 GTSNPN, CDR2 SVGIG (reference sequence). CDR3 region: CAWSGPTSVLYNEQFF. The CDR3 coding sequence is TGTGCCTGGAGTGGGCCAACTAGCGTCCTATACAATGAGCAGTTCTTC.

The rearrangement uses TRBV2 and TRBJ1-2; TRBD1 aligns across 9 bases. The CDR3 totals 14 residues. The V and J ends lost 6 bases and 6 bases, in that order; junction bases with no gene match: 8. Germline V CDR1 and CDR2: SNHLY, FYNNEI. CDR3 in DNA: TGTGCCAGCAGCAGGACAGGGGCCTCGGATGGCTACACCTTC. Amino acid sequence: CASSRTGASDGYTF. The full variable domain, its missing parts supplied by reference TRBV2 and TRBJ1-2, is EPEVTQTPSHQVTQMGQEVILRCVPISNHLYFYWYRQILGQKVEFLVSFYNNEISEKSEIFDDQFSVERPDGSNFTLKIRSTKLEDSAMYFCASSRTGASDGYTFGSGTRLTVV.

The V and J genes are TRBV2 and TRBJ1-2; 9 bases are shared with TRBD1. Trimming at V came to 4 bases and at J to 0 bases, leaving 6 bases not matched to a gene. The CDR3 is made up of 16 amino acids. Germline V CDR1 and CDR2: SNHLY, FYNNEI. CDR3 residues: CASSGGQGATNYGYTF. CDR3 bases: TGTGCCAGCAGTGGGGGACAGGGTGCGACTAACTATGGCTACACCTTC.

The CDR3 nucleotides are TGTGCCAGTAGTATAGGCGCTAACTATGGCTACACCTTC. Protein sequence: CASSIGANYGYTF. The chain carries TRBV19 and TRBJ1-2; D not resolved. V lost 1 base and J 0 bases, leaving 3 bases between the germline ends. CDR1 LNHDA and CDR2 SQIVND come from the germline V gene (reference sequence). The CDR3 sequence is 13 residues long.

This chain joins TRBV6-1 and TRBJ1-4; D unresolved. Trimming removed 3 bases from V and 3 bases from J, with 14 bases in between. Germline V CDR1 and CDR2: MNHNS, SASEGT. CDR3 length: 16 amino acids. As DNA, the CDR3 is TGTGCCAGCAGTGATCTGCGGTGGCAGCCTAATGAAAAACTGTTTTTT. Translation gives CASSDLRWQPNEKLFF.

The gene calls are TRBV7-2 and TRBJ2-1, with 11 bases fitting TRBD2. The CDR3 spans 17 residues. Germline values: CDR1 SGHTA, CDR2 FQGNSA. Losses at the gene ends were 5 bases for V and 7 bases for J; bases not matched to a gene: 13. CDR3 DNA: TGTGCCAGCAGCACAGTCTCGGGACTAGCGGTACAGAATGAGCAGTTCTTC. Translating gives CASSTVSGLAVQNEQFF.

This clone was recorded once. This chain links TRBV7-2 with TRBJ2-7; 10 bases are a match to TRBD2. CDR1 and CDR2 from the germline V gene are SGHTA and FQGNSA. V dropped 3 bases and J dropped 5; count of bases not matched to a gene: 13. The CDR3 has 17 residues. CDR3 sequence (DNA): TGTGCCAGCAGCTTGGCTAGCGGGGGACCCCGGGCCAACGAGCAGTACTTC. This sequence encodes CASSLASGGPRANEQYF. The full variable domain, in which reference TRBV7-2 and TRBJ2-7 provide the parts outside the CDR3, is GAGVSQSPSNKVTEKGKDVELRCDPISGHTALYWYRQSLGQGLEFLIYFQGNSAPDKSGLPSDRFSAERTGGSVSTLTIQRTQQEDSAVYLCASSLASGGPRANEQYFGPGTRLTVT.

This chain connects TRBV7-2 to TRBJ1-2; the match to TRBD1 covers 8 bases. This CDR3 has 14 residues. V lost 7 bases and J lost 4; bases outside the gene matches: 8. Germline assignment: CDR1 SGHTA and CDR2 FQGNSA. CDR3 coding DNA: TGTGCCAGCAATCCCAGGGGGCTCAGCTATGGCTACACCTTC. Translation: CASNPRGLSYGYTF.

The rearrangement joins TRBV29-1 to TRBJ1-1; 10 bases map to TRBD1. The CDR3 consists of 13 residues. J was trimmed by 4 bases and V by 2 bases; bases with no gene match: 1. Germline CDR1 reads SQVTM; CDR2 reads ANQGSEA. The CDR3 region is CSVERDRGTEAFF. Written as DNA, the CDR3 is TGCAGCGTTGAAAGGGACAGGGGCACTGAAGCTTTCTTT.

The chain couples TRBV4-2 to TRBJ2-2; the D is unclear. V lost 4 bases and J 2 bases, leaving 17 bases between the germline ends. Germline V CDR1 and CDR2: LGHNA, YNFKEQ. The CDR3 is 17 residues long. CDR3 nucleotide sequence: TGTGCCAGCAGCCTCCGGATCGTGGGCGCAAACACCGGGGAGCTGTTTTTT. It is translated as CASSLRIVGANTGELFF.

J is TRBJ1-4 and V is TRBV4-1; tentative D call: TRBD1 (5 bases). Per the germline V gene, CDR1 is MGHRA and CDR2 is YSYEKL. The CDR3 is 16 residues long. With 5 bases removed from V and 8 bases from J, the gap between germline ends came to 21 bases. This CDR3 is CASSIRIGVVGEKLFF. For the CDR3, the DNA is TGCGCCAGCAGCATCAGAATAGGGGTCGTAGGAGAAAAACTGTTTTTT.

Only one count was recorded for this clone. The DNA for the CDR3 is TGTGCCAGCAGCGCCGGACAGGGTGGTAATTCACCCCTCCACTTT. This translates into CASSAGQGGNSPLHF. This chain links TRBV5-4 with TRBJ1-6; 8 bases fit TRBD1. The CDR3 is 15 amino acids. Germline values: CDR1 SGHNT, CDR2 YYREEE (reference sequence). Trimming cost V 4 bases and J 6 bases; bases outside gene matches: 6.

J is TRBJ2-7 and V is TRBV12-2; the D call TRBD2 from the table was never checked on the DNA. TRBV12-2 is assigned pseudogene status. This CDR3 is built from 17 residues. As DNA, the CDR3 is TGTGCAAGTCGCTCAGAGGGGGGTAGACTAGCGATCTACGAGCAGTACTTC. Translating it yields CASRSEGGRLAIYEQYF.